This T cell receptor (beta chain) derives from a study of T cell repertoires in cytomegalovirus infection. TCRdb re-called the reads through MiXCR, storing one row per CDR3 protein. This sample yields more than 400,000 distinct CDR3 sequences, of which roughly 29% are seen a single time; around 14% belongs to the top ten. The CDR3 runs to 16 residues. The V gene's germline CDR1 is LNHNV and CDR2 YYDKDF (reference sequence). V gave up 2 bases and J gave up 1 base; unmatched junction bases: 5. The source material was PBMCs. This receptor was taken from a human donor in good health (CMV status not recorded). Some clones in this sample may be carry-over from other donors' samples. The J gene is TRBJ2-4, the V gene TRBV15, with 7 bases matching TRBD1. CDR3: CATSRQQGTAKNIQYF. The CDR3 DNA reads TGTGCCACCAGCAGACAACAGGGGACGGCCAAAAACATTCAGTACTTC.